The clone carrying this TCR beta chain was detected a few times. A much larger clone differs by one base, so this may be a read error. This sample was taken from a study of T-cell memory formation after mild COVID-19. A single record per CDR3 protein comes from TCRdb applying MiXCR to the 5' RACE reads. The data hold around 340,000 distinct CDR3 sequences, with 13% observed a single time. The CDR3 spans 15 residues. The germline gives CDR1 MGHDK, CDR2 SYGVNS. The specimen was PBMCs or a T cell subset sorted from them (not recorded which). This chain joins TRBV25-1 and TRBJ2-2, with D possibly TRBD2 on 5 matching bases. The sequence derives from a man aged 18-30 years who had mild COVID-19 (a few samples of this study predate the infection). Cell type and time point are not known. CDR3 nucleotides: TGTGCCAGAAGTGATGGAGTAGGAGGTACCGGGGAGCTGTTTTTT. It codes for CARSDGVGGTGELFF.